The TCR beta chain described here comes from a study of prognosis after radiotherapy for stage I lung cancer. This clonotype was picked up many times. This CDR3 is 13 amino acids long. V lost 3 bases to trimming and J lost 5 bases, with 10 bases between them. Two rounds of multiplex PCR amplified TCR beta CDR3 from genomic DNA. Amplification in first-round PCR relied on primers specific to each TRBV and TRBJ gene. MiXCR was run by TCRdb on the multiplex PCR reads, yielding one entry per CDR3 protein. The sample comprises about 31,000 distinct CDR3 sequences, over 40% of which are singletons, and 15% rests with the top ten.

The sample in question was PBMCs, obtained before or after stereotactic body radiation therapy (not recorded which). The TCR sequence derives from a donor over 45 with non-small cell lung cancer. The chain employs TRBV12-3 or TRBV12-4 and TRBJ2-5; D is undetermined. The CDR3 loop reads CASSFSIGETQYF. CDR3 sequence (DNA): TGTGCCAGCAGTTTCTCTATAGGGGAGACCCAGTACTTC.